Listed below are T cell receptor beta chains from one sample, sequenced in a study of a mutant IDH1 vaccine in newly diagnosed glioma. No antigens are known for them. Produced via immunoSEQ multiplex PCR; TCRdb's table is partial and in-frame only. The table lists 84,000 or so clones, roughly 77% of them singletons, with around 5% in the top ten. Specimen: PBMCs, collected from a glioma patient whose treatment included an IDH1 peptide vaccine. The receptors derive from a man in his forties with glioma. CDR3s include the opening cysteine and the closing phenylalanine or tryptophan. D genes are given only for firm matches. A row's size may be missing; if present it is once, few, many or a size class.

.,TRBV10-1,TRBJ2-2,TRBD2,TGCGCCAGCAGTGAATCGGGGGGGGCCCGGACCGGGGAGCTGTTTTTT,CASSESGGARTGELFF
.,TRBV18,TRBJ1-1,.,TGTGCCAGCTCATCTCCCGACGGCGTGAAAGCTTTCTTT,CASSSPDGVKAFF
few,TRBV4-2,TRBJ1-2,.,TGTGCCAGCAGCCAAGACGCCAGCTCTGGTTACGGCTACACCTTC,CASSQDASSGYGYTF
.,TRBV28,TRBJ2-2,.,TGTGCCAGCAGTCCGGGCTCCAACACCGGGGAGCTGTTTTTT,CASSPGSNTGELFF
.,TRBV19,TRBJ1-2,.,TGTGCCAGTAGTATAGTACACGGTGGGTACTATGGCTACACCTTC,CASSIVHGGYYGYTF
few,TRBV2,TRBJ1-5,TRBD1,TGTGCCAGCAGACAGGGACAGGGTATTTGGGATCAGCCCCAGCATTTT,CASRQGQGIWDQPQHF
.,TRBV9,TRBJ1-1,.,TGTGCCAGCAGCTTTCTCCAGGGCACTGAAGCTTTCTTT,CASSFLQGTEAFF
.,TRBV7-9,TRBJ2-1,TRBD1,TGTGCCAGCAGCTTAGGACAGGGGGCTATACTAGAGCAGTTCTTC,CASSLGQGAILEQFF
.,TRBV30,TRBJ1-2,.,TGTGCCGGATCGACTGGGCTTGGGCTTGGCTACACCTTC,CAGSTGLGLGYTF
few,TRBV19,TRBJ1-6,.,TGTGCCAGTAGTACGGGGAGCTCCTATAATTCACCCCTCCACTTT,CASSTGSSYNSPLHF
.,TRBV30,TRBJ2-5,TRBD1,TGTGCCGGGCGGACAGGGTTGGGAGAGACCCAGTACTTC,CAGRTGLGETQYF
.,TRBV10-3,TRBJ2-1,.,TGTGCCAGCCTAGGTAGCAATGAGCAGTTCTTC,CASLGSNEQFF
.,TRBV4-3,TRBJ2-7,.,TGCGCCAGCAGCCAATTAAAGGCAGGGCCGGGAACAACCTACGAGCAGTACTTC,CASSQLKAGPGTTYEQYF
.,TRBV5-1,TRBJ2-7,.,TGCGCCAGCAGCTTGCGGTCCTACGAGCAGTACTTC,CASSLRSYEQYF
few,TRBV5-1,TRBJ1-1,TRBD1,TGCGCCAGCAGCTTCATCACAGGGGTGGGGAACACTGAAGCTTTCTTT,CASSFITGVGNTEAFF
few,TRBV7-9,TRBJ2-7,.,TGTGCCAGCAGCTTAGAACAGGGCTACGAGCAGTACTTC,CASSLEQGYEQYF
.,TRBV19,TRBJ2-7,.,TGTGCCAGTAGTATGGCCTGGCCCTCCTACGAGCAGTACTTC,CASSMAWPSYEQYF
.,TRBV6-4,TRBJ1-1,TRBD1,TGTGCCAGCAGAAGGACAGGGGGCATGAACACTGAAGCTTTCTTT,CASRRTGGMNTEAFF
.,TRBV30,TRBJ2-1,TRBD2,TGTGCCTGGAACAGGGTAGCGGGAGTTCTCAATGAGCAGTTCTTC,CAWNRVAGVLNEQFF
.,TRBV6-6,TRBJ2-7,.,TGTGCCAGCAGTTACTCCGTAGCCTCGTCCTACGAGCAGTACTTC,CASSYSVASSYEQYF
few,TRBV4-1,TRBJ1-2,.,TGCGCCAGCAGCCAAGAGCCCCGGGGGGGCCCTTATGGCTACACCTTC,CASSQEPRGGPYGYTF
.,TRBV7-2,TRBJ2-3,TRBD2,TGTGCCAGTGCTGAACGGCGGGGGGGAAATACGCAGTATTTT,CASAERRGGNTQYF
.,TRBV6-1,TRBJ2-7,.,TGTGCCAGCAGTGAACGAAATCCATACGAGCAGTACTTC,CASSERNPYEQYF
.,TRBV19,TRBJ1-2,.,TGTGCCAGTAGCCCCCCCAACTATGGCTACACCTTC,CASSPPNYGYTF
.,TRBV7-2,TRBJ1-6,.,TGTGCCAGCAGCTTAGTGGGGGGGGACGGTTCACCCCTCCACTTT,CASSLVGGDGSPLHF
.,TRBV5-1,TRBJ1-5,.,TGCGCCAGCAGCCCCGGGACACGGAGCAATCAGCCCCAGCATTTT,CASSPGTRSNQPQHF
.,TRBV10-2,TRBJ1-2,.,TGCGCCAGCAGTGAGGTTACCTATGGCTACACCTTC,CASSEVTYGYTF
.,TRBV30,TRBJ2-6,TRBD1,TGTGCCTGGAGGAAGGGACAGGCTGGGGCCAACGTCCTGACTTTC,CAWRKGQAGANVLTF
.,TRBV7-9,TRBJ2-1,TRBD2,TGTGCCAGCAGTTCCCCGGGACTAGCGTATGAGCAGTTCTTC,CASSSPGLAYEQFF
.,TRBV6-1,TRBJ1-2,.,TGTGCCAGCACCTCAACCGGGGGGGGAAACTATGGCTACACCTTC,CASTSTGGGNYGYTF
.,TRBV28,TRBJ2-7,TRBD2,TGTGCCAGCAGTTTATTGGGGACTAGCGGGAGATACGAGCAGTACTTC,CASSLLGTSGRYEQYF
.,TRBV15,TRBJ2-6,.,TGTGCCACCAGCAGAGATTCTGGGGCCAACGTCCTGACTTTC,CATSRDSGANVLTF
.,TRBV7-9,TRBJ2-2,.,TGTGCCAGCAGCTTGGGGGCGACCGGGGAGCTGTTTTTT,CASSLGATGELFF
once,TRBV7-3,TRBJ2-7,.,TGTGCCAGAGGTAGGTTCGACCGCTACGAGCAGTACTTC,CARGRFDRYEQYF
.,TRBV28,TRBJ2-7,TRBD1,TGTGCCAGCCTATCATCGACAGGGGGATTCGAGCAGTACTTC,CASLSSTGGFEQYF
once,TRBV9,TRBJ2-1,TRBD2,TGTGCCAGCAGCGTAGCGGGAGGAGGTTTAAGCAATGAGCAGTTCTTC,CASSVAGGGLSNEQFF
.,TRBV9,TRBJ2-3,TRBD2,TGTGCCAGCAGCGTAGAGGCTAGCGGATTCTCAGATACGCAGTATTTT,CASSVEASGFSDTQYF
.,TRBV15,TRBJ2-7,.,TGTGCCACCAGCAGAGATGGGGGTAGCGAGCAGTACTTC,CATSRDGGSEQYF
.,TRBV9,TRBJ2-1,TRBD2,TGTGCCAGCAGCGTAGGTCGGGGGGGACGATCCTACAATGAGCAGTTCTTC,CASSVGRGGRSYNEQFF
once,TRBV23-1,TRBJ1-2,.,TGCGCCAGCAGTCCACTACTCAGGATTTACTATGGCTACACCTTC,CASSPLLRIYYGYTF
.,TRBV7-9,TRBJ2-5,TRBD1,TGTGCCAGCAGTACCAGGGGGCGCGGAGAGACCCAGTACTTC,CASSTRGRGETQYF
.,TRBV5-1,TRBJ2-7,.,TGCGCCAGCAGCTCCCAGGGATTCGAGCAGTACTTC,CASSSQGFEQYF
.,TRBV12-5,TRBJ1-2,.,TGTGCTAGTGGTTTTGGGGGGGGCGATGGCTACACCTTC,CASGFGGGDGYTF
.,TRBV5-1,TRBJ2-2,.,TGCGCCAGCAGCTTCAATAACGGGGAGCTGTTTTTT,CASSFNNGELFF
.,TRBV19,TRBJ2-2,TRBD1,TGTGCCAGTACCATGACAGGGGGTTTTTCCGGGGAGCTGTTTTTT,CASTMTGGFSGELFF
.,TRBV7-2,TRBJ2-1,.,TGTGCCAGCGGAGCCTACAATGAGCAGTTCTTC,CASGAYNEQFF
.,TRBV7-6,TRBJ1-5,.,TGTGCCAGCAGCCCCGGACTGTATAGCAATCAGCCCCAGCATTTT,CASSPGLYSNQPQHF
.,TRBV18,TRBJ1-2,.,TGTGCCAGCTCACCCGGGACGGAGGGGGCTAACTATGGCTACACCTTC,CASSPGTEGANYGYTF
.,TRBV29-1,TRBJ2-1,TRBD2,TGCAGCGTTGAGTCGTCTAGCGGGAGTGATGAGCAGTTCTTC,CSVESSSGSDEQFF
.,TRBV6-5,TRBJ2-5,TRBD2,TGTGCCAGCAGTTACACTAGCGGAGACCAAGAGACCCAGTACTTC,CASSYTSGDQETQYF
once,TRBV5-4,TRBJ1-4,.,TGCGCCAGCAGCCAAGAAATAATGCTAGGTCGGGCGGAAAAACTGTTTTTT,CASSQEIMLGRAEKLFF
.,TRBV9,TRBJ1-1,.,TGTGCCAGCAGCGAGGGGACGAACACTGAAGCTTTCTTT,CASSEGTNTEAFF